The rows below give T cell receptor beta chains drawn from one sample of a study of CD8 T cells in ankylosing spondylitis. Via MiXCR, TCRdb re-called the 5' RACE reads, giving one row per CDR3 protein. The table shows about 240,000 distinct CDR3 sequences, with approximately 9% occurring only once. What was sequenced was blood, either unsorted or a sorted T cell fraction (not recorded which). These receptor sequences come from a male donor with ankylosing spondylitis or in good health (not recorded which). The CDR3 runs from the conserved cysteine through the conserved F or W. Each record gives: CDR3 length, D gene, J gene, V gene, clone size, CDR3 protein, CDR3 DNA. A D gene is named only where the DNA matches it firmly. Size tells how often a clone was seen (once, few, many) or the class of an expanded clone, and some rows leave it out.

15 | NA | TRBJ1-2 | TRBV4-3 | many | CASSQDGGANYGYTF | TGCGCCAGCAGCCAAGATGGCGGGGCTAACTATGGCTACACCTTC
17 | NA | TRBJ2-3 | TRBV5-1 | NA | CASSLEGHSRGTDTQYF | TGCGCCAGCAGCCTGGAGGGACATTCTCGAGGGACAGATACGCAGTATTTT
14 | NA | TRBJ2-7 | TRBV5-1 | few | CASSLGGEGDEQYF | TGCGCCAGCAGCTTGGGGGGAGAAGGGGACGAGCAGTACTTC
13 | NA | TRBJ1-2 | TRBV27 | many | CASSLAFPGGYTF | TGTGCCAGCAGCCTAGCATTTCCTGGGGGCTACACCTTC
12 | NA | TRBJ1-2 | TRBV19 | many | CASSLQGYGYTF | TGTGCCAGTAGCCTACAGGGCTATGGCTACACCTTC
17 | NA | TRBJ2-3 | TRBV7-9 | NA | CASSLTPTGTSFGTQYF | TGTGCCAGCAGCCTCACCCCTACCGGGACGTCCTTCGGTACGCAGTATTTT
12 | NA | TRBJ1-2 | TRBV12-3/TRBV12-4 | many | CASSRTVNGYTF | TGTGCCAGCAGCCGGACAGTGAATGGCTACACCTTC
15 | NA | TRBJ1-3 | TRBV12-3/TRBV12-4 | many | CASSLQGHSGNTIYF | TGTGCCAGCAGTTTACAGGGTCACTCTGGAAACACCATATATTTT
16 | NA | TRBJ2-1 | TRBV5-6 | few | CASSPPLRASYNEQFF | TGTGCCAGCAGCCCCCCGCTCCGGGCGTCCTACAATGAGCAGTTCTTC
17 | TRBD2 | TRBJ2-3 | TRBV18 | NA | CASSPTPLAGSTDTQYF | TGTGCCAGCTCTCCTACTCCACTAGCGGGGAGCACAGATACGCAGTATTTT
15 | TRBD1 | TRBJ1-1 | TRBV5-1 | NA | CASSLQGQGDTEAFF | TGCGCCAGCAGCTTGCAGGGACAGGGGGACACTGAAGCTTTCTTT
12 | NA | TRBJ2-3 | TRBV27 | many | CASRDLRNTQYF | TGTGCCAGCAGGGATCTTAGAAATACGCAGTATTTT
14 | NA | TRBJ1-1 | TRBV5-1 | many | CASSSGAGTGEAFF | TGCGCCAGCAGCTCTGGGGCGGGGACTGGTGAAGCTTTCTTT
12 | NA | TRBJ2-3 | TRBV12-3/TRBV12-4 | many | CASSLYPDTQYF | TGTGCCAGCTCCCTCTACCCAGATACGCAGTATTTT
14 | NA | TRBJ1-3 | TRBV29-1 | many | CSAEAWSSGNTIYF | TGCAGCGCTGAAGCATGGAGCTCTGGAAACACCATATATTTT
14 | NA | TRBJ2-2 | TRBV7-6 | many | CASRGTLNTGELFF | TGTGCCAGCAGAGGAACTCTGAACACCGGGGAGCTGTTTTTT
15 | NA | TRBJ1-2 | TRBV12-3/TRBV12-4 | many | CASSFSSPGREGYTF | TGTGCCAGCAGTTTTAGTAGTCCGGGAAGAGAGGGCTACACCTTC
11 | NA | TRBJ2-7 | TRBV12-3/TRBV12-4 | many | CASSTPYEQYF | TGTGCCAGCAGTACTCCCTACGAGCAGTACTTC
16 | NA | TRBJ2-1 | TRBV6-5 | many | CASSYSRDRSYNEQFF | TGTGCCAGCAGTTACTCAAGGGACCGCTCCTACAATGAGCAGTTCTTC
15 | NA | TRBJ2-2 | TRBV4-3 | NA | CASSPWFPNTGELFF | TGCGCCAGCAGCCCTTGGTTCCCGAACACCGGGGAGCTGTTTTTT